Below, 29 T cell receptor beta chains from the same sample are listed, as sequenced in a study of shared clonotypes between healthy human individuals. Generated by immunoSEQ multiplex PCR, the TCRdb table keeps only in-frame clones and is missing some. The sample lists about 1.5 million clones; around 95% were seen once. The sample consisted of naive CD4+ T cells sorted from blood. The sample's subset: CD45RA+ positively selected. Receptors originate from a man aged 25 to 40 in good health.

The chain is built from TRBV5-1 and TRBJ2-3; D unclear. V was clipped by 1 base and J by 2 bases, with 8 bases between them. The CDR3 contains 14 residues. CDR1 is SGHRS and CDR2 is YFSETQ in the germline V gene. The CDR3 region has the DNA TGCGCCAGCAGCTTGCAGCATCCCACAGATACGCAGTATTTT. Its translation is CASSLQHPTDTQYF.

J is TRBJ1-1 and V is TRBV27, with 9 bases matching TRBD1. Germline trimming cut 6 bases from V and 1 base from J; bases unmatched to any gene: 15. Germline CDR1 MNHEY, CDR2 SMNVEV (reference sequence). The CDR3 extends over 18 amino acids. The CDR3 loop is CASRRTVGTGLWNTEAFF. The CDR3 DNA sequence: TGTGCCAGCAGGCGAACCGTGGGGACAGGGCTATGGAACACTGAAGCTTTCTTT.

Here the CDR3 DNA reads TGTGCCACAGGACAGGGGGTGTTGATTGGGGAGCTGTTTTTT. Protein sequence: CATGQGVLIGELFF. The V and J genes are TRBV25-1 and TRBJ2-2, with 10 positions matching TRBD1. The germline V gene encodes CDR1 MGHDK and CDR2 SYGVNS. This CDR3 comprises 14 residues. V shed 10 bases and J 8 bases; nucleotides not matched to a gene: 10.

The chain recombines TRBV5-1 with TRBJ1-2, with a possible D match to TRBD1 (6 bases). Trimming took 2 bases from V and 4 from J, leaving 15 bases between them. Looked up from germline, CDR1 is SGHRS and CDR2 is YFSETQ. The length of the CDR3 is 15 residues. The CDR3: CASSLQRDKAYGYTF. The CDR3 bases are TGCGCCAGCAGCTTACAACGGGACAAAGCCTATGGCTACACCTTC.

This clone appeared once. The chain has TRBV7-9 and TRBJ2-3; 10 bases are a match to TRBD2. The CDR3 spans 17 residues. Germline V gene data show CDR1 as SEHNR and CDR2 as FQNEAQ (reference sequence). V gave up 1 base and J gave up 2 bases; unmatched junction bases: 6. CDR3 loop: CASSLGSLAGNTDTQYF. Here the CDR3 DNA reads TGTGCCAGCAGCTTAGGGTCACTAGCGGGGAACACAGATACGCAGTATTTT.

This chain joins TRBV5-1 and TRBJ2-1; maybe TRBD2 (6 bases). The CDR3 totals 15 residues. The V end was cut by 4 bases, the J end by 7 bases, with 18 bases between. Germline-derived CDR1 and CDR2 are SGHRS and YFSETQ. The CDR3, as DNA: TGCGCCAGCAGCCGAATTGGGGACTCACTAAATGAGCAGTTCTTC. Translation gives CASSRIGDSLNEQFF.

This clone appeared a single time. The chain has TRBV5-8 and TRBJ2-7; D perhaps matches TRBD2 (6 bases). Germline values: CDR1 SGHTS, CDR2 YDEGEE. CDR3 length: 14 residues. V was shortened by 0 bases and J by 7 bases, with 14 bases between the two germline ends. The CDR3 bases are TGTGCCAGCAGCTTGGGAGGGCGAGCGGGTGAGCAGTACTTC. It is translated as CASSLGGRAGEQYF.

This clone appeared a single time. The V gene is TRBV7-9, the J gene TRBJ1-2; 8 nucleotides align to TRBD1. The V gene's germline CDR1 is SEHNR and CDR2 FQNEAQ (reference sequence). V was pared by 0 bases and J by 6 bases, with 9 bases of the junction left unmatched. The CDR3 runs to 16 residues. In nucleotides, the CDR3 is TGTGCCAGCAGCTTAGCGCTTCGGACAGGGTGGAATGGCTACACCTTC. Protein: CASSLALRTGWNGYTF.

This CDR3 is CSSGLNEQFF. The CDR3 nucleotides are TGCAGCTCGGGACTCAATGAGCAGTTCTTC. This rearrangement joins TRBV29-1 to TRBJ2-1, with a possible D match to TRBD2 (6 bases). V gave up 8 bases and J gave up 6 bases, with 8 bases separating them. The CDR3 consists of 10 residues. Germline V gene sequence: CDR1 SQVTM, CDR2 ANQGSEA.

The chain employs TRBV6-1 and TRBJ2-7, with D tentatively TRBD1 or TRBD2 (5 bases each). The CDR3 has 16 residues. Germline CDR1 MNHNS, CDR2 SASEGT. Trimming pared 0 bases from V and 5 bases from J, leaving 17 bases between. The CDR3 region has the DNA TGTGCCAGCAGTGAAGCCCAGGGACCTCCCTACCACGAGCAGTACTTC. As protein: CASSEAQGPPYHEQYF.

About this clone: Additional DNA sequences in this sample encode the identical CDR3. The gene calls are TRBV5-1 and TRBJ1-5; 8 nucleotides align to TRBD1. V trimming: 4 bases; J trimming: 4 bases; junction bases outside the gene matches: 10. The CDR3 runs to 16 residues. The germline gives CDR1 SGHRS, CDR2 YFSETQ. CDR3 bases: TGCGCCAGCAGCGCTGGGACAGGTGGGCCGAATCAGCCCCAGCATTTT. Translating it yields CASSAGTGGPNQPQHF.

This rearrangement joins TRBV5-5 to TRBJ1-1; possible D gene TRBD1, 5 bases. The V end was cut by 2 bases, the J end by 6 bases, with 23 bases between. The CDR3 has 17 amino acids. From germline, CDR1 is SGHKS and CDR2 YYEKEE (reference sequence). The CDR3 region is CASSFKRVGRWGAEAFF. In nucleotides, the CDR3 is TGTGCCAGCAGCTTCAAGAGGGTAGGGAGGTGGGGCGCTGAAGCTTTCTTT.

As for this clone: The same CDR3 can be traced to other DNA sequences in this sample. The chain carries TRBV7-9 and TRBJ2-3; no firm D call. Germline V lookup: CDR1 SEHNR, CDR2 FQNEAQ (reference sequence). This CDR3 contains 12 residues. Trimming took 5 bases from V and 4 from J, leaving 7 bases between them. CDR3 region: CASSPSADTQYF. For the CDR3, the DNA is TGTGCCAGCAGCCCTTCCGCAGATACGCAGTATTTT. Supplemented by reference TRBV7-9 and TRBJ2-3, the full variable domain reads DTGVSQNPRHKITKRGQNVTFRCDPISEHNRLYWYRQTLGQGPEFLTYFQNEAQLEKSRLLSDRFSAERPKGSFSTLEIQRTEQGDSAMYLCASSPSADTQYFGPGTRLTVL.

CDR3 in amino acids: CASSVGLSHEQYF. The CDR3 DNA reads TGTGCCAGCAGCGTAGGACTATCCCACGAGCAGTACTTC. The gene calls are TRBV9 and TRBJ2-7; D perhaps matches TRBD2 (5 bases). Per germline, CDR1 SGDLS and CDR2 YYNGEE. The CDR3 runs to 13 residues. Trimming removed 0 bases from V and 5 bases from J, with 9 bases in between. The full variable domain, its missing parts supplied by reference TRBV9 and TRBJ2-7, is DSGVTQTPKHLITATGQRVTLRCSPRSGDLSVYWYQQSLDQGLQFLIQYYNGEERAKGNILERFSAQQFPDLHSELNLSSLELGDSALYFCASSVGLSHEQYFGPGTRLTVT.

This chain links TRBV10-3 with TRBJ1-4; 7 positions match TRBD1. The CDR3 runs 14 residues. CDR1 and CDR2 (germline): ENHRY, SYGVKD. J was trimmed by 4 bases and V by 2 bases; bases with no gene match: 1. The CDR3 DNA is TGTGCCATCAGTGAGGGGGACAGTAATGAAAAACTGTTTTTT. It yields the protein CAISEGDSNEKLFF.

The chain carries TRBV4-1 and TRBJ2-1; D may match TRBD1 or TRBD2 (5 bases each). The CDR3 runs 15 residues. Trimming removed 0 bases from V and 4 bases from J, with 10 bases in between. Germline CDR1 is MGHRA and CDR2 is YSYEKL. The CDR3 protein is CASSQDGGPYNEQFF. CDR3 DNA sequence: TGCGCCAGCAGCCAAGATGGGGGACCGTACAATGAGCAGTTCTTC.

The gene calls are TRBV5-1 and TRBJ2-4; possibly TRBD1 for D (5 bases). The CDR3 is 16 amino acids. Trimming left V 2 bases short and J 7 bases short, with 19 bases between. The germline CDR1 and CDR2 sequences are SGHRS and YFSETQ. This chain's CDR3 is CASSLGRVNTLNIQYF. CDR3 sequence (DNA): TGCGCCAGCAGCTTAGGCAGGGTGAATACTTTGAACATTCAGTACTTC.

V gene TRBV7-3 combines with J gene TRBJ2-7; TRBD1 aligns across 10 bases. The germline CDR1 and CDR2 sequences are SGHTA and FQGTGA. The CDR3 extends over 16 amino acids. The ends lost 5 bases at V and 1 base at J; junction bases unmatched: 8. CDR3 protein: CASSIRRDRGSYEQYF. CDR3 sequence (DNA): TGTGCCAGCAGCATTCGCCGGGACAGGGGATCCTACGAGCAGTACTTC.

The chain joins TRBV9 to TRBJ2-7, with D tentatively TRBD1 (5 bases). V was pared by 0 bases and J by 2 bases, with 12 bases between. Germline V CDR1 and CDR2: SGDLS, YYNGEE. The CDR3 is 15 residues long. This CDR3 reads CASSVAVQATYEQYF. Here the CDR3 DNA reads TGTGCCAGCAGCGTAGCTGTACAGGCTACCTACGAGCAGTACTTC. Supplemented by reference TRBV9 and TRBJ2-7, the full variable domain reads DSGVTQTPKHLITATGQRVTLRCSPRSGDLSVYWYQQSLDQGLQFLIQYYNGEERAKGNILERFSAQQFPDLHSELNLSSLELGDSALYFCASSVAVQATYEQYFGPGTRLTVT.

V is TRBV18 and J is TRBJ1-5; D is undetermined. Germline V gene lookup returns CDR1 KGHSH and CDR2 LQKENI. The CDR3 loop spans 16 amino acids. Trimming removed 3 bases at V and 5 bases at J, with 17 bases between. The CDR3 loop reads CASSPRGVLGDQPQHF. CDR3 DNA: TGTGCCAGCTCACCCCGAGGAGTCCTGGGAGATCAGCCCCAGCATTTT.

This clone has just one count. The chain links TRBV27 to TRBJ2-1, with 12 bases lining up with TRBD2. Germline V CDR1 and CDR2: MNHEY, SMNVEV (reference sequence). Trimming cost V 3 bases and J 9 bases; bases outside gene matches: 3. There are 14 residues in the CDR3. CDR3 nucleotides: TGTGCCAGCAGTTTCCCTAGCGGGAGGGGTGAGCAGTTCTTC. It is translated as CASSFPSGRGEQFF.

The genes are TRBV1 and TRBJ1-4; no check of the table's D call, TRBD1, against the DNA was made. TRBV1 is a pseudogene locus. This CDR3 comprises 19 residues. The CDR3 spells CTSSQEVPDRVSFNEKLFF. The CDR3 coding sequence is TGCACCAGCAGCCAAGAAGTCCCGGACAGGGTCTCTTTTAATGAAAAACTGTTTTTT.

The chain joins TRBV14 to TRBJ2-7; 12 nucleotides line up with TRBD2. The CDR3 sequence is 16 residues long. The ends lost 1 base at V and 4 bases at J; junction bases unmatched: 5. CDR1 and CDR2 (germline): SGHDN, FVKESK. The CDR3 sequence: CASSQGLAGGPYEQYF. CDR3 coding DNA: TGTGCCAGCAGCCAAGGTCTAGCGGGAGGGCCTTACGAGCAGTACTTC.

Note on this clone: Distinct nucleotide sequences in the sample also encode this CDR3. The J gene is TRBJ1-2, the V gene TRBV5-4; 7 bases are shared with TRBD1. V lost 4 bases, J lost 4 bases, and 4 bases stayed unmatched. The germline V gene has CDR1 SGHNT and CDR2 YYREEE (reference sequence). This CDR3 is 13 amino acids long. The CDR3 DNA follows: TGTGCCAGCAGCCTACAGGGGACCTATGGCTACACCTTC. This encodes CASSLQGTYGYTF.

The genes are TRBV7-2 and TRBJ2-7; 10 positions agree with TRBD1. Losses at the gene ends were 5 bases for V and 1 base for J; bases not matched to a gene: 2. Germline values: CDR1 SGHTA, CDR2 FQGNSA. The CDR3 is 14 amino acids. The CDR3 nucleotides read TGTGCCAGCAGCGCGGACAGGGGGTCCTACGAGCAGTACTTC. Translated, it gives CASSADRGSYEQYF.

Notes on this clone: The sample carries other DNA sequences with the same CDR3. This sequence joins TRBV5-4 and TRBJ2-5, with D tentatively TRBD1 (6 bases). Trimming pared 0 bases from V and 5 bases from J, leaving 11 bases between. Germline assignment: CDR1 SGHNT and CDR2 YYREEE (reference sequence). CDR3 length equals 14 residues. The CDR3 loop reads CASSLAGGRETQYF. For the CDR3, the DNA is TGTGCCAGCAGCTTGGCTGGGGGCCGGGAGACCCAGTACTTC.

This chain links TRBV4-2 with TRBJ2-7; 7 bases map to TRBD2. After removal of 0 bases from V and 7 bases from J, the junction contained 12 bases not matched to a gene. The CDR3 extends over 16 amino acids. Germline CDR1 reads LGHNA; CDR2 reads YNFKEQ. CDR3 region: CASSQDSGLAAREQYF. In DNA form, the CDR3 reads TGTGCCAGCAGCCAAGATTCTGGCCTAGCGGCTCGGGAGCAGTACTTC.

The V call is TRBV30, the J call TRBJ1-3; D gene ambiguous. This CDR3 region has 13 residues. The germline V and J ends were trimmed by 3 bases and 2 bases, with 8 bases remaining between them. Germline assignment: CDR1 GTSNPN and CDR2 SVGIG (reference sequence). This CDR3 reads CAWRGMPGNTIYF. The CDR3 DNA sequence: TGTGCCTGGAGGGGAATGCCTGGAAACACCATATATTTT.

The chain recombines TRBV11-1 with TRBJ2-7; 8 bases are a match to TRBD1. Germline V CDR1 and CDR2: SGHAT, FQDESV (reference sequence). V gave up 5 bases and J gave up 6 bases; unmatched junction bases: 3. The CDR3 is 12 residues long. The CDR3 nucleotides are TGTGCCAGCAGCCAAGACAGGGGCGAGCAGTACTTC. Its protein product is CASSQDRGEQYF. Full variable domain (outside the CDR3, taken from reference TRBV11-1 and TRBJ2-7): EAEVAQSPRYKITEKSQAVAFWCDPISGHATLYWYRQILGQGPELLVQFQDESVVDDSQLPKDRFSAERLKGVDSTLKIQPAELGDSAMYLCASSQDRGEQYFGPGTRLTVT.